The clone carrying this TCR beta chain has just a few counts. Its antigen is unknown. The sample originates from a study of cytotoxic CD8 clonotypes in ibrutinib-treated CLL. Overall study context: Among the patients, about a dozen presented as relapsed/refractory and about 14 as treatment-naive; 17 to 18 showed unmutated IGHV.

Profiling relied on immunoSEQ multiplex PCR, and the TCRdb table lists in-frame clones only, not all of them. The sample yields some 70,000 clones, 90% seen once. Study results and limitations: Elevated clonality accompanied ibrutinib response, with a return toward baseline values at progression. Public clonotypes, rarely seen, contracted or held steady on treatment.

Germline V gene sequence: CDR1 MNHEY, CDR2 SMNVEV (reference sequence). Trimming left V 2 bases short and J 2 bases short, with 12 bases between. The CDR3 covers 15 residues. This rearrangement joins TRBV27 to TRBJ1-2; D might be TRBD1 (6 bases). Sequences were derived from PBMCs, sampled after 12 months of ibrutinib treatment. The TCR was taken from a human donor with chronic lymphocytic leukemia. DNA for the CDR3: TGTGCCAGCAGTTTACTAGGGCAGGGGAACTATGGCTACACCTTC. It encodes CASSLLGQGNYGYTF.